The T cell receptor beta chain under discussion was sequenced for a study of T cell changes during pregnancy in multiple sclerosis. TCRdb's copy holds only in-frame clones and misses some; the assay was immunoSEQ multiplex PCR. Among about 80,000 clones listed, under 95% were seen once. Germline CDR1 is SGHRS and CDR2 is YFSETQ. The CDR3 totals 15 residues. Trimming removed 4 bases from V and 4 bases from J, with 17 bases in between. The material was peripheral blood, obtained before pregnancy. The origin of this receptor is a female donor with multiple sclerosis, enrolled in a pregnancy study. This chain connects TRBV5-1 to TRBJ1-1, with D maybe TRBD1 (5 bases). The CDR3 DNA follows: TGCGCCAGCAGCCCCCTGGGGGGGAGCGGCACTGAAGCTTTCTTT. As protein: CASSPLGGSGTEAFF.